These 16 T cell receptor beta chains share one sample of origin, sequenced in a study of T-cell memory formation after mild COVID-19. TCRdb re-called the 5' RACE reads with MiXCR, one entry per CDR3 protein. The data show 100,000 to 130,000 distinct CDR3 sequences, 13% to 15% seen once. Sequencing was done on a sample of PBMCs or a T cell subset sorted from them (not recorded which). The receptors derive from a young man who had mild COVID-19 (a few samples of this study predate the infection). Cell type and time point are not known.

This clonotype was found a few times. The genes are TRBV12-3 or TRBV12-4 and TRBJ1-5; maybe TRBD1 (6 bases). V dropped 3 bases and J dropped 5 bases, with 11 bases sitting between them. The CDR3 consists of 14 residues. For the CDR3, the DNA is TGTGCCAGCAGTTTTTTGGGGGCGGATCAGCCCCAGCATTTT. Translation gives CASSFLGADQPQHF.

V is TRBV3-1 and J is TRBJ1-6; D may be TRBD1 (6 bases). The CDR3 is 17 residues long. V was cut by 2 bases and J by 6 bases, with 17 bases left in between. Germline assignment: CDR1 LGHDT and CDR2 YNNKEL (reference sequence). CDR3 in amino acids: CASSQRTGRGVNSPLHF. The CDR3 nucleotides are TGTGCCAGCAGCCAACGTACAGGGAGAGGAGTTAATTCACCCCTCCACTTT.

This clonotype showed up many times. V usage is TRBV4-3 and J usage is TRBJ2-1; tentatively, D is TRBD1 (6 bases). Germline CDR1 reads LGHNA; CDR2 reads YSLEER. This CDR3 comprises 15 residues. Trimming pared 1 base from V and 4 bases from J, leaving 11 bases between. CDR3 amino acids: CASSQGTARYNEQFF. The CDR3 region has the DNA TGCGCCAGCAGCCAAGGGACAGCCAGGTACAATGAGCAGTTCTTC.

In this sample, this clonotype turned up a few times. In DNA, the CDR3 is TGCGCCAGCAGCAAAGGCACCTACGAGCAGTACTTC. Amino acid sequence: CASSKGTYEQYF. The chain uses TRBV4-1 and TRBJ2-7; D unresolved. CDR1 and CDR2 from the germline V gene are MGHRA and YSYEKL. This CDR3 spans 12 amino acids. Trimming removed 5 bases from V and 2 bases from J, with 7 bases in between.

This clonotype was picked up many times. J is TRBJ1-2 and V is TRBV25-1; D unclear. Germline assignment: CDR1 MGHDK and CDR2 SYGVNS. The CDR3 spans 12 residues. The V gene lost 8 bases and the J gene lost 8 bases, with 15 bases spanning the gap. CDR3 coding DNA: TGTGCCAGCCTCCTGGAAGGGTTCGGCTACACCTTC. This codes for CASLLEGFGYTF.

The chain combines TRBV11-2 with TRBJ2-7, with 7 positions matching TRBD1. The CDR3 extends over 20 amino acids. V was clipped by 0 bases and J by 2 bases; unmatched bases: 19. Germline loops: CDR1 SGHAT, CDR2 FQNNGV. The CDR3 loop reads CASSLDLYLGDRATTYEQYF. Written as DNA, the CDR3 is TGTGCCAGCAGCTTAGATCTATACTTGGGCGACAGGGCAACTACCTACGAGCAGTACTTC. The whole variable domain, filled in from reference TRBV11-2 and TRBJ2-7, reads EAGVAQSPRYKIIEKRQSVAFWCNPISGHATLYWYQQILGQGPKLLIQFQNNGVVDDSQLPKDRFSAERLKGVDSTLKIQPAKLEDSAVYLCASSLDLYLGDRATTYEQYFGPGTRLTVT.

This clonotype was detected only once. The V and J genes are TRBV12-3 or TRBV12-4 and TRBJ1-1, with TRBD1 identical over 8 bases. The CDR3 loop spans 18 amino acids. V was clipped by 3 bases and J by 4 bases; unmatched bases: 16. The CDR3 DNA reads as TGTGCCAGCAGTTTCCCCGCAGGGGGCGCAGAAAGGGGCACTGAAGCTTTCTTT. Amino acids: CASSFPAGGAERGTEAFF.

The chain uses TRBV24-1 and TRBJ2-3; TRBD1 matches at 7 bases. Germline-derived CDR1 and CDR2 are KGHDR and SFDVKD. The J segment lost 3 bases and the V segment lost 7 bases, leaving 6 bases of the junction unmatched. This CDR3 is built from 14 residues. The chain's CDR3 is CATRGTVRTDTQYF. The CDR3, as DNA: TGTGCCACCAGAGGGACAGTTCGAACAGATACGCAGTATTTT.

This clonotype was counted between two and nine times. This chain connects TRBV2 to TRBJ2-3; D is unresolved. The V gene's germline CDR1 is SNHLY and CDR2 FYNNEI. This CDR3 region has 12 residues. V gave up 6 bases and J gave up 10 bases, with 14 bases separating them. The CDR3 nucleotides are TGTGCCAGCAGCCGACCGGAACGGCCGCAGTATTTT. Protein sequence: CASSRPERPQYF.

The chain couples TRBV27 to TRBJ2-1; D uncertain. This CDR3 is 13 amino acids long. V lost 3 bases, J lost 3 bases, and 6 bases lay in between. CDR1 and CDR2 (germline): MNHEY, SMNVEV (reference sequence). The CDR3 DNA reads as TGTGCCAGCAGTTTTGAGAGCTACAATGAGCAGTTCTTC. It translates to CASSFESYNEQFF.

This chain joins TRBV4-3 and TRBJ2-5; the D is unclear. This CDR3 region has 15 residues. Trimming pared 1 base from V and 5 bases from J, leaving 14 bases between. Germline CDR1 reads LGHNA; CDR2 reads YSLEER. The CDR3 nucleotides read TGCGCCAGCAGCCAAGTCGTCCGGCACCCGGAGACCCAGTACTTC. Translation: CASSQVVRHPETQYF.

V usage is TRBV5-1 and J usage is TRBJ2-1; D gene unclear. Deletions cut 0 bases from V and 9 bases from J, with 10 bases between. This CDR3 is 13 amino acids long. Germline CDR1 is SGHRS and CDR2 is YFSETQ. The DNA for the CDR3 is TGCGCCAGCAGCTTGGTTATCAATAGTGAGCAGTTCTTC. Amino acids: CASSLVINSEQFF.

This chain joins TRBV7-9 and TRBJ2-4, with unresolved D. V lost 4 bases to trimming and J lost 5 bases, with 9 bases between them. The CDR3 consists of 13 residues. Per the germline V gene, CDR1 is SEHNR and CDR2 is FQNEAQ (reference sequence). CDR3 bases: TGTGCCAGCAGCTCCTCCATCGAAAACATTCAGTACTTC. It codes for CASSSSIENIQYF.

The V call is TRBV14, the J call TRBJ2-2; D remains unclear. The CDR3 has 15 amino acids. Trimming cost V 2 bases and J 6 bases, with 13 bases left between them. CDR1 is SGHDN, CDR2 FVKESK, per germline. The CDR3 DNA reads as TGTGCCAGCAGCCAATCCTTTGGACGTCCCGGGGAGCTGTTTTTT. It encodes CASSQSFGRPGELFF.

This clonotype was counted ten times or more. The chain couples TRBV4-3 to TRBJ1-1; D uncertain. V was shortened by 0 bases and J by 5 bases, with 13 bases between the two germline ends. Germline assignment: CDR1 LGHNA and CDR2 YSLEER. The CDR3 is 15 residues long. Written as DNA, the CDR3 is TGCGCCAGCAGCCAAGATTGGACCCTGGGTACTGAAGCTTTCTTT. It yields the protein CASSQDWTLGTEAFF.

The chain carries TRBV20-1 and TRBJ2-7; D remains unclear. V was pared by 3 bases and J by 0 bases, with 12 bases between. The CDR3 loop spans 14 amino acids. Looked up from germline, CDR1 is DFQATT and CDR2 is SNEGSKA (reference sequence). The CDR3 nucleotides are TGCAGTGCTAGGTCCCAGTTGAGCTCCTACGAGCAGTACGTC. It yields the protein CSARSQLSSYEQYV.